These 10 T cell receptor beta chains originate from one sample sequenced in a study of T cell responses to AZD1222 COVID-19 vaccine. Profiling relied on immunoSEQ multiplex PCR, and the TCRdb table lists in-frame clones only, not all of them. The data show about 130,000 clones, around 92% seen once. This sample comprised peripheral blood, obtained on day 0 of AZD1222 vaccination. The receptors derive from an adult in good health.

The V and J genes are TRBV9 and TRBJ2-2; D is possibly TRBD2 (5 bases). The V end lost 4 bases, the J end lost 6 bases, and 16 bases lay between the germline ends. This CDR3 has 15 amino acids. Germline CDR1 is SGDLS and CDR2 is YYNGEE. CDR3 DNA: TGTGCCAGCAGCCCCCAGCGGAACGCTCCCGGGGAGCTGTTTTTT. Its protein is CASSPQRNAPGELFF.

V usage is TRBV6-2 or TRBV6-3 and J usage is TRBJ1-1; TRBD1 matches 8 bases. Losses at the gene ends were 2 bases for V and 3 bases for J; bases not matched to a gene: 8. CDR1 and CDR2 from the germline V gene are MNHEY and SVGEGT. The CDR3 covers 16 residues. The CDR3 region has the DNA TGTGCCAGCAGTTACCCCAACAGGGGGAAATACACTGAAGCTTTCTTT. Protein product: CASSYPNRGKYTEAFF.

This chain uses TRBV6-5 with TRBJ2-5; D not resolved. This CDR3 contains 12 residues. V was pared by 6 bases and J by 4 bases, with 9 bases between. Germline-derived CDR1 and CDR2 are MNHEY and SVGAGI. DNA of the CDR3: TGTGCCAGCAGCCGGTTCCGAGAGACCCAGTACTTC. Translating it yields CASSRFRETQYF.

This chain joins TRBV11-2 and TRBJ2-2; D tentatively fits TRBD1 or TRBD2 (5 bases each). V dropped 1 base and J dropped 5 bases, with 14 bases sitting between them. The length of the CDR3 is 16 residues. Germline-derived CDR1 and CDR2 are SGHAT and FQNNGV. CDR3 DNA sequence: TGTGCCAGCAGCTTAGTCCCACTAGGGGAAACCGGGGAGCTGTTTTTT. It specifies CASSLVPLGETGELFF.

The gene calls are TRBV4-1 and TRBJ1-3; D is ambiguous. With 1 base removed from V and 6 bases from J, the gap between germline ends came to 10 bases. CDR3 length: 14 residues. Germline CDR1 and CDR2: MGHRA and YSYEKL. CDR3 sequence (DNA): TGCGCCAGCAGCCAAGGGTCGCCACTAAACACCATATATTTT. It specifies CASSQGSPLNTIYF.

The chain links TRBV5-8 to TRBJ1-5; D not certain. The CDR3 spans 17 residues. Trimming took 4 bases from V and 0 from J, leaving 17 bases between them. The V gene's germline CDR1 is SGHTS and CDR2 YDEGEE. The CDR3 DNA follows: TGTGCCAGCAGCCCGATTGTGAGTTCGGATAGCAATCAGCCCCAGCATTTT. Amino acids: CASSPIVSSDSNQPQHF. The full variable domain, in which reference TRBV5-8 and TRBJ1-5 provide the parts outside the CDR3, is EAGVTQSPTHLIKTRGQQATLRCSPISGHTSVYWYQQALGLGLQFLLWYDEGEERNRGNFPPRFSGRQFPNYSSELNVNALELEDSALYLCASSPIVSSDSNQPQHFGDGTRLSIL.

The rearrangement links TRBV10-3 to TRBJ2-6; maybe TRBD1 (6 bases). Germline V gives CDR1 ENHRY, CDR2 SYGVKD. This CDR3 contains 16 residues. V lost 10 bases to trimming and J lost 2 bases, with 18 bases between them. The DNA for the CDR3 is TGTGCCACCGTCCGGGACACCCTAACTGGGGCCAACGTCCTGACTTTC. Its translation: CATVRDTLTGANVLTF.

Here the CDR3 DNA reads TGCGCCAGCAGCTTGGCGTCCAGGGAGTCGGGCACTGAAGCTTTCTTT. This encodes CASSLASRESGTEAFF. This chain uses TRBV5-1 with TRBJ1-1; D may be TRBD1 (5 bases). V lost 0 bases, J lost 4 bases, and 16 bases lay in between. Germline assignment: CDR1 SGHRS and CDR2 YFSETQ. CDR3 length: 16 residues.

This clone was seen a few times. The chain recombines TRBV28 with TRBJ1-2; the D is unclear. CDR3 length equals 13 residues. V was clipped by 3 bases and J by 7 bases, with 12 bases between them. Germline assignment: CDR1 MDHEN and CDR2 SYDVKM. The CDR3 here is CASSLQSRRGYTF. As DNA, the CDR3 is TGTGCCAGCAGTTTGCAGTCAAGGCGTGGCTACACCTTC.

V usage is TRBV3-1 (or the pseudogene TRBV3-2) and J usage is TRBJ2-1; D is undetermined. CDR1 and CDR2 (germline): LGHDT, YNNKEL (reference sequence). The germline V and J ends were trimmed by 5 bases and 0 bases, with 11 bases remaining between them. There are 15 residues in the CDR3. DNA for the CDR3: TGTGCCAGCAGCGCGCGAATTAGCTCCTACAATGAGCAGTTCTTC. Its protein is CASSARISSYNEQFF.